These 22 T cell receptor beta chains came from one sample sequenced in a study of T cells after yellow fever vaccination. One entry per CDR3 protein, called by TCRdb with MiXCR from the 5' RACE reads. This table holds hundreds of thousands of distinct CDR3 sequences, roughly 8.7% found once. Specimen: PBMCs, collected on the day of the first yellow fever vaccination. The receptors stem from a young man who received the YFV17D yellow fever vaccine.

There are a few counts of this clonotype. The chain employs TRBV4-1 and TRBJ2-3, with D maybe TRBD2 (6 bases). Per germline, CDR1 MGHRA and CDR2 YSYEKL. V was trimmed by 1 base and J by 1 base, leaving 12 bases between them. The CDR3 is 16 residues long. The CDR3 bases are TGCGCCAGCAGCCAAGTAGGCGGGGAGGGCACAGATACGCAGTATTTT. It translates to CASSQVGGEGTDTQYF.

This clonotype was counted between two and nine times. This rearrangement joins TRBV7-9 to TRBJ2-7; unclear D gene. From germline, CDR1 is SEHNR and CDR2 FQNEAQ (reference sequence). This CDR3 region has 12 residues. Trimming took 5 bases from V and 2 from J, leaving 7 bases between them. DNA of the CDR3: TGTGCCAGCAGCCCTGATCCCTACGAGCAGTACTTC. The encoded protein is CASSPDPYEQYF.

This clonotype was picked up many times. The rearrangement joins TRBV14 to TRBJ2-7, with a possible D match to TRBD1 (6 bases). This CDR3 contains 13 residues. Germline loops: CDR1 SGHDN, CDR2 FVKESK. The germline V and J ends were trimmed by 10 bases and 3 bases, with 16 bases remaining between them. For the CDR3, the DNA is TGTGCCATCTCCGTGGGGGCGGTCTACGAGCAGTACTTC. Translated, it gives CAISVGAVYEQYF.

The table lists this clonotype with a few counts. CDR3 DNA: TGTGCCAGCAGGGCACCGGATATATCCTACGAGCAGTACGTC. Translation gives CASRAPDISYEQYV. V is TRBV6-1 and J is TRBJ2-7; D unclear. The CDR3 consists of 14 residues. Germline V gene lookup returns CDR1 MNHNS and CDR2 SASEGT. Trimming cost V 6 bases and J 1 base, with 13 bases left between them.

The V call is TRBV12-3 or TRBV12-4, the J call TRBJ2-7; tentative D call: TRBD2 (6 bases). The CDR3 length is 11 residues. The V end lost 4 bases, the J end lost 6 bases, and 7 bases lay between the germline ends. Here the CDR3 reads CASSWGGEQYF. CDR3 coding DNA: TGTGCCAGCAGTTGGGGAGGCGAGCAGTACTTC.

The rearrangement joins TRBV6-5 to TRBJ2-7; maybe TRBD2 (7 bases). This CDR3 comprises 16 residues. V lost 0 bases, J lost 3 bases, and 15 bases lay in between. CDR1 is MNHEY, CDR2 SVGAGI, per germline. CDR3 in amino acids: CASSYSLGGGFYEQYF. The CDR3 DNA follows: TGTGCCAGCAGTTACTCACTAGGGGGGGGCTTCTACGAGCAGTACTTC.

J is TRBJ2-2 and V is TRBV4-1, with TRBD1 matching over 9 bases. V shed 4 bases and J 5 bases; nucleotides not matched to a gene: 5. The CDR3 loop spans 15 amino acids. Germline-derived CDR1 and CDR2 are MGHRA and YSYEKL. For the CDR3, the DNA is TGCGCCAGCAGCCGAGACAGGGGGAGTACCGGGGAGCTGTTTTTT. This codes for CASSRDRGSTGELFF.

The table lists this clonotype with many counts. The chain's CDR3 is CASSVSTDTQYF. CDR3 coding DNA: TGTGCCAGCAGCGTTAGCACAGATACGCAGTATTTT. This chain uses TRBV7-9 with TRBJ2-3; no definite D call. CDR1 is SEHNR, CDR2 FQNEAQ, per germline (reference sequence). V was pared by 5 bases and J by 0 bases, with 3 bases between. This CDR3 spans 12 amino acids.

The V and J genes are TRBV6-1 and TRBJ1-2; D gene ambiguous. The CDR3 runs 14 residues. V lost 8 bases, J lost 6 bases, and 19 bases lay in between. Germline lookup yields CDR1 MNHNS and CDR2 SASEGT. CDR3 protein: CASATDGSGDGYTF. CDR3 nucleotide sequence: TGTGCCAGCGCAACGGACGGATCTGGCGATGGCTACACCTTC.

This clonotype was counted at least ten times. V is TRBV12-3 or TRBV12-4 and J is TRBJ1-3, with D tentatively TRBD1 (5 bases). The CDR3 totals 13 residues. Trimming shortened V by 5 bases and J by 4 bases, and 9 bases separated the two germline ends. DNA of the CDR3: TGTGCCAGCAGTACAGGACGGGGAAACACCATATATTTT. Translation gives CASSTGRGNTIYF.

The chain recombines TRBV19 with TRBJ1-5, with TRBD1 as a possible D gene (6 bases). CDR3 length: 13 amino acids. V lost 5 bases to trimming and J lost 6 bases, with 11 bases between them. CDR1 is LNHDA, CDR2 SQIVND, per germline (reference sequence). CDR3 in DNA: TGTGCCAGTAGTCCAGGGGCGGTTCAGCCCCAGCATTTT. Encoded protein: CASSPGAVQPQHF.

The chain joins TRBV19 to TRBJ2-2, with TRBD1 identical over 9 bases. The CDR3 has 15 residues. The germline gives CDR1 LNHDA, CDR2 SQIVND (reference sequence). V trimming: 6 bases; J trimming: 5 bases; junction bases outside the gene matches: 7. The CDR3 region is CASRRGQGETGELFF. Here the CDR3 DNA reads TGTGCCAGTAGGAGGGGACAGGGAGAGACCGGGGAGCTGTTTTTT.

V and J are TRBV21-1 and TRBJ1-2; no DNA check was done on the table's D call, TRBD1. TRBV21-1 counts as a pseudogene. This CDR3 has 13 residues. CDR3 DNA sequence: TGTGCCAGCAGCAAAGGGGGGGTTGGCGGCTACACCTTC. As protein: CASSKGGVGGYTF.

The chain joins TRBV6-1 to TRBJ2-2; 8 bases agree with TRBD1. CDR1 and CDR2 (germline): MNHNS, SASEGT. Trimming removed 5 bases from V and 8 bases from J; junction bases left unmatched: 7. The CDR3 totals 14 residues. CDR3 bases: TGTGCCAGCAGTCGACAGGGGAGGAGGGGGGAGCTGTTTTTT. Amino acids: CASSRQGRRGELFF.

This clonotype showed up just a few times. The rearrangement joins TRBV7-9 to TRBJ2-7; 10 nucleotides match TRBD2. The CDR3 covers 15 residues. In germline, CDR1 is SEHNR, CDR2 FQNEAQ (reference sequence). The V and J ends lost 0 bases and 4 bases, in that order; junction bases with no gene match: 3. CDR3 amino acids: CASSLAGLAVYEQYF. The CDR3 nucleotides are TGTGCCAGCAGCTTAGCTGGACTAGCGGTATACGAGCAGTACTTC.

This clonotype occurred many times. The V call is TRBV10-3, the J call TRBJ1-1; D remains unclear. The V end was cut by 4 bases, the J end by 7 bases, with 7 bases between. There are 11 residues in the CDR3. Germline CDR1 is ENHRY and CDR2 is SYGVKD. In DNA form, the CDR3 reads TGTGCCATCAGTGGGGGTCTTGAAGCTTTCTTT. It encodes CAISGGLEAFF.

This clonotype was seen many times. This chain connects TRBV7-2 to TRBJ1-1; no definite D call. Germline V lookup: CDR1 SGHTA, CDR2 FQGNSA. V gave up 1 base and J gave up 3 bases, with 6 bases separating them. The CDR3 has 13 residues. The CDR3 nucleotides are TGTGCCAGCAGCTTAGACGGATACACTGAAGCTTTCTTT. Translating gives CASSLDGYTEAFF.

Note on this clonotype: The germline gene is not matched at one end of the junction; a read error may be the cause. V usage is TRBV12-3 or TRBV12-4 and J usage is TRBJ2-1, with 9 bases that match TRBD2. The CDR3 has 14 amino acids. CDR3 loop: CASSLGLAGLSSIF. CDR3 sequence (DNA): TGTGCCAGCAGTTTAGGGCTAGCGGGGCTGAGCTCGATCTTC.

In this sample, this clonotype turned up a few times. J is TRBJ2-3 and V is TRBV6-2 or TRBV6-3; no definite D call. Germline CDR1 reads MNHEY; CDR2 reads SVGEGT. Trimming left V 2 bases short and J 2 bases short, with 8 bases between. The CDR3 is 14 residues long. The CDR3, as DNA: TGTGCCAGCAGTTACCGTATTCACACAGATACGCAGTATTTT. Amino acids: CASSYRIHTDTQYF.

The chain uses TRBV27 and TRBJ2-2; TRBD1 agrees at 11 bases. Germline CDR1 and CDR2: MNHEY and SMNVEV (reference sequence). V dropped 6 bases and J dropped 5; count of bases not matched to a gene: 5. This CDR3 has 15 amino acids. The CDR3 DNA sequence: TGTGCCAGCAGGCGCCGGGACAGGGGGACCGGGGAGCTGTTTTTT. This codes for CASRRRDRGTGELFF.

The chain couples TRBV30 to TRBJ1-4, with a possible D match to TRBD1 (5 bases). Trimming removed 1 base from V and 5 bases from J, with 8 bases in between. The V gene's germline CDR1 is GTSNPN and CDR2 SVGIG (reference sequence). CDR3 size: 13 residues. CDR3 in DNA: TGTGCCTGGAGTGGTCAGGGAAATGAAAAACTGTTTTTT. Translated, it gives CAWSGQGNEKLFF.

The rearrangement uses TRBV6-5 and TRBJ1-4; 7 bases map to TRBD1. CDR1 MNHEY and CDR2 SVGAGI come from the germline V gene. The CDR3 loop spans 15 amino acids. J gave up 7 bases and V 2 bases, and 7 bases lay outside the gene matches. Written as DNA, the CDR3 is TGTGCCAGCAGTTACCTTACAGGGGTCCCTGAAAAACTGTTTTTT. Translating gives CASSYLTGVPEKLFF.